This T cell receptor beta chain was captured by sequencing in a study of OX40 agonist ivuxolimab in advanced cancers. Background on the whole study: The costimulatory receptor OX40 (CD134) was targeted by ivuxolimab, a fully human IgG2 agonistic monoclonal antibody. Intravenous ivuxolimab was administered to patients every 2 weeks at six dose levels: 0.01, 0.1, 0.3, 1.5, 3 and 10 mg/kg. Among the 52 dose-escalation patients, around 20 had hepatocellular carcinoma, 15 or so melanoma, 9 renal cell carcinoma and 9 head and neck cancer. A male proportion of nearly 85% and a mean age of 60 years, ranging from about 20 to 85, were recorded for the dose-escalation cohort. Prior anti-PD-1, anti-PD-L1 or anti-CTLA-4 therapy was permitted, and checkpoint inhibitors had been received by less than 45% of dose-escalation patients. Partial responses occurred in three dose-escalation patients, of whom one had hepatocellular carcinoma and two had cutaneous melanoma. The purpose of peripheral TCRbeta sequencing was to test whether ivuxolimab changed TCR sequence diversity and led to clonal T-cell expansion. The paper describes the monotherapy dose-escalation part (N ≈ 51 patients) of the phase I trial of ivuxolimab. The research as a whole found: After ivuxolimab, expanded clones were on average more numerous among CD8+ T cells than among CD4+ T cells. At doses from 0.1 to 3.0 mg/kg, clonal expansion was seen in both CD4+ and CD8+ blood T cells between baseline and week 6. In the 0.1-3.0 mg/kg groups, partial responders had among the lowest normalized peripheral clonal expansion, particularly in CD8+ T cells. Low levels of normalized T-cell clonal expansion were also seen in some patients who did not respond. The antigen specificity of the peripheral T cells that underwent clonal expansion was not determined.

To note about this clone: Its antigen has not been determined. One base away there is no much larger clone; base qualities are not given.

To sequence the TCRbeta CDR3 region, genomic DNA was isolated from the sorted cells. The immunoSEQ Assay was used to sequence the TCRbeta CDR3 regions. The source is immuneACCESS, and TCRdb retained only in-frame sequences with V and J called. Part of the clones is not carried over; for the studies checked, unresolved V genes explain less than half of this, and the remainder is unexplained. This sample comprises approximately 73,000 clones, about 85% of them detected only once. Roughly 1.3% of the sample is held by the ten biggest clonotypes. The trial excluded patients who had a history of autoimmune disease or who were on systemic immunosuppression. Peripheral blood for TCR sequencing was collected from all dose cohorts at baseline, on cycle 4 day 1, and on cycle 7 day 1. The samples were taken from a phase I, first-in-human, multicenter, open-label dose-escalation trial of ivuxolimab. Adults with locally advanced or metastatic melanoma, renal cell, hepatocellular, or head and neck squamous cell carcinoma were enrolled in the trial. Before TCR sequencing, CD4+ and CD8+ T cells were separately sorted from peripheral blood.

The sample here was CD4+ or CD8+ T cells sorted from blood, taken in a trial of the OX40 agonist ivuxolimab. The receptor was isolated from an adult with an advanced solid tumor such as melanoma, head and neck, liver or kidney cancer.

DNA sequence: TGTGCCAGCAGACCGGGACAGGGTACCACTGAAGCTTTCTTT. Its amino acids are CASRPGQGTTEAFF. Here the chain combines TRBV2 and TRBJ1-1; TRBD1 matches 9 bases in the middle. CDR1 and CDR2, looked up from the germline V gene, are SNHLY and FYNNEI. The junction shows trimming of 6 bases on V and 4 bases on J, and the gene matches do not reach 6 bases of it. Its CDR3 holds 14 amino acids, cysteine through phenylalanine. The read is trimmed to its CDR3 DNA, 42 bases read in frame from base 1. The entire variable domain, with the stretches around the CDR3 drawn from the reference TRBV2 and TRBJ1-1 proteins, is EPEVTQTPSHQVTQMGQEVILRCVPISNHLYFYWYRQILGQKVEFLVSFYNNEISEKSEIFDDQFSVERPDGSNFTLKIRSTKLEDSAMYFCASRPGQGTTEAFFGQGTRLTVV.